The 19 T cell receptor beta chains reported below all come from one sample, sequenced in a study of T-cell memory formation after mild COVID-19. TCRdb fed the 5' RACE reads into MiXCR, producing one record per CDR3 protein. Altogether 300,000 to 400,000 distinct CDR3 sequences are present, 14% being singletons, with the ten largest covering 20% to 25%. The sample taken for sequencing was PBMCs or a T cell subset sorted from them (not recorded which). The receptors were sampled from a man between 18 and 29 years old who had mild COVID-19 (a few samples of this study predate the infection). Cell type and time point are not known.

The chain couples TRBV7-6 to TRBJ2-1; 11 nucleotides line up with TRBD1. This CDR3 has 15 residues. The germline gives CDR1 SGHVS, CDR2 FNYEAQ. V shed 5 bases, J shed 4 bases, and the junction held 4 bases outside the gene matches. The CDR3 nucleotides read TGTGCCAGCAGCACCGGGACAGGGGGTTACAATGAGCAGTTCTTC. Its translation is CASSTGTGGYNEQFF.

The chain has TRBV9 and TRBJ1-2; D might be TRBD1 (5 bases). Germline values: CDR1 SGDLS, CDR2 YYNGEE. The CDR3 loop spans 17 amino acids. V was trimmed by 0 bases and J by 8 bases, leaving 23 bases between them. CDR3 loop: CASSVEVRGDSPGGYTF. The CDR3 coding sequence is TGTGCCAGCAGCGTAGAAGTTCGAGGGGACTCCCCCGGGGGCTACACCTTC.

In this sample, this clonotype turned up a few times. The chain links TRBV5-5 to TRBJ2-2; D is unclear. Germline V CDR1 and CDR2: SGHKS, YYEKEE (reference sequence). The CDR3 sequence is 20 residues long. Trimming pared 2 bases from V and 6 bases from J, leaving 29 bases between. CDR3 in DNA: TGTGCCAGCAGCTTCCGCCTCCATTCCCATCTGGGCAACATCGCCGGGGAGCTGTTTTTT. Its protein is CASSFRLHSHLGNIAGELFF. The full variable domain, with the rest looked up from reference TRBV5-5 and TRBJ2-2, is DAGVTQSPTHLIKTRGQQVTLRCSPISGHKSVSWYQQVLGQGPQFIFQYYEKEERGRGNFPDRFSARQFPNYSSELNVNALLLGDSALYLCASSFRLHSHLGNIAGELFFGEGSRLTVL.

The chain employs TRBV7-8 and TRBJ2-7, with 9 bases that match TRBD2. The CDR3 extends over 15 amino acids. Losses at the gene ends were 3 bases for V and 2 bases for J; bases not matched to a gene: 5. Germline lookup yields CDR1 SGHVS and CDR2 FQNEAQ. The CDR3 region is CASSLSGGITYEQYV. In DNA form, the CDR3 reads TGTGCCAGCAGCTTGAGCGGGGGGATAACCTACGAGCAGTACGTC.

This clonotype was recorded a few times. The chain employs TRBV12-3 or TRBV12-4 and TRBJ2-1; D could derive from TRBD1 or TRBD2 (5 bases each). This CDR3 is built from 13 residues. V lost 6 bases to trimming and J lost 5 bases, with 11 bases between them. The CDR3 coding sequence is TGTGCCAGCAGACGAGGGGTAAACAATGAGCAGTTCTTC. Translation: CASRRGVNNEQFF.

This clonotype was counted between two and nine times. The rearrangement joins TRBV7-9 to TRBJ2-7; TRBD1 or TRBD2 may be the D gene (5 bases each). Germline loops: CDR1 SEHNR, CDR2 FQNEAQ (reference sequence). V shed 5 bases and J shed 5 bases, with 19 bases lying between them. The CDR3 is 15 amino acids. CDR3 in amino acids: CASSRGPRGVHEQYF. CDR3 sequence (DNA): TGTGCCAGCAGCCGCGGGCCGAGGGGTGTCCACGAGCAGTACTTC.

V gene TRBV4-1 combines with J gene TRBJ2-1, with D unclear. V was pared by 0 bases and J by 8 bases, with 8 bases between. The length of the CDR3 is 13 residues. The germline V gene has CDR1 MGHRA and CDR2 YSYEKL. CDR3 sequence: CASSQEIEYEQFF. Here the CDR3 DNA reads TGCGCCAGCAGCCAAGAAATTGAGTATGAGCAGTTCTTC.

J is TRBJ2-2 and V is TRBV11-2; perhaps TRBD1 as D (6 bases). The V end was cut by 2 bases, the J end by 7 bases, with 14 bases between. The V gene's germline CDR1 is SGHAT and CDR2 FQNNGV. The CDR3 extends over 15 amino acids. The CDR3 region has the DNA TGTGCCAGCAGCTTACCCCACAGGGATGGCGGGGAGCTGTTTTTT. Protein sequence: CASSLPHRDGGELFF.

This chain joins TRBV7-2 and TRBJ2-5; TRBD2 might be the D (7 bases). The CDR3 sequence is 18 residues long. V gave up 2 bases and J gave up 2 bases, with 21 bases separating them. CDR1 is SGHTA, CDR2 FQGNSA, per germline. The CDR3 coding sequence is TGTGCCAGCAGCTTAATCCCCTTAGGGGGGGCCGGGCAAGAGACCCAGTACTTC. It translates to CASSLIPLGGAGQETQYF.

This clonotype was counted a few times. The CDR3 DNA is TGCGCCAGCAGCCAACTTATTCAGGCCGATACGCAGTATTTT. Translation gives CASSQLIQADTQYF. V and J are TRBV5-1 and TRBJ2-3; D not resolved. The CDR3 totals 14 residues. V gave up 4 bases and J gave up 6 bases, with 15 bases separating them. Germline-derived CDR1 and CDR2 are SGHRS and YFSETQ.

The V gene is TRBV20-1, the J gene TRBJ2-7; D not resolved. Germline V lookup: CDR1 DFQATT, CDR2 SNEGSKA (reference sequence). Trimming took off 3 bases at V and 4 bases at J, with 7 bases between the two ends. This CDR3 is built from 11 residues. For the CDR3, the DNA is TGCAGTGCTAGGCTTCAGTACGAGCAGTACGTC. As protein: CSARLQYEQYV.

The CDR3 region is CASSLPTLGRDHGYTF. CDR3 bases: TGCGCCAGCAGCCTACCCACCCTTGGCAGGGACCATGGCTACACCTTC. The V and J genes are TRBV5-1 and TRBJ1-2; possibly TRBD1 for D (5 bases). Trimming shortened V by 4 bases and J by 6 bases, and 22 bases separated the two germline ends. This CDR3 is 16 amino acids long. Germline assignment: CDR1 SGHRS and CDR2 YFSETQ. Filled out from reference TRBV5-1 and TRBJ1-2, the complete variable domain reads KAGVTQTPRYLIKTRGQQVTLSCSPISGHRSVSWYQQTPGQGLQFLFEYFSETQRNKGNFPGRFSGRQFSNSRSEMNVSTLELGDSALYLCASSLPTLGRDHGYTFGSGTRLTVV.

In its sample, this clonotype was seen a few times. The chain links TRBV11-2 to TRBJ2-4, with TRBD1 matching 7 bases. Germline loops: CDR1 SGHAT, CDR2 FQNNGV. Trimming cost V 1 base and J 8 bases; bases outside gene matches: 5. This CDR3 contains 14 residues. In DNA form, the CDR3 reads TGTGCCAGCAGCTTAGGGACAGGATCGGACATTCAGTACTTC. Translated: CASSLGTGSDIQYF.

The rearrangement uses TRBV4-3 and TRBJ1-6; maybe TRBD1 (5 bases). V was pared by 0 bases and J by 6 bases, with 21 bases between. The germline V gene has CDR1 LGHNA and CDR2 YSLEER. The CDR3 consists of 19 residues. CDR3 in amino acids: CASSQDRTRGYQVNSPLHF. In DNA form, the CDR3 reads TGCGCCAGCAGCCAAGACAGGACAAGGGGTTATCAGGTTAATTCACCCCTCCACTTT.

The J gene is TRBJ2-7, the V gene TRBV7-9; D is undetermined. The CDR3 runs 13 residues. Between the trimmed V and J ends, which lost 6 bases and 5 bases, there was a span of 14 bases. Germline CDR1 reads SEHNR; CDR2 reads FQNEAQ (reference sequence). CDR3 in DNA: TGTGCCAGCAGTTTTGATCGGCCACACGAGCAGTACGTC. It translates to CASSFDRPHEQYV.

This clonotype was seen more than once but under ten times. The V and J genes are TRBV7-2 and TRBJ2-3; TRBD2 is a possible D gene (5 bases). The CDR3 totals 14 residues. Trimming removed 0 bases at V and 5 bases at J, with 9 bases between. Looked up from germline, CDR1 is SGHTA and CDR2 is FQGNSA. The CDR3: CASSLARRGDTQYF. CDR3 nucleotides: TGTGCCAGCAGCTTAGCAAGACGGGGAGATACGCAGTATTTT.

The J gene is TRBJ2-7, the V gene TRBV28; D assignment may be TRBD1 or TRBD2 (6 bases each). The CDR3 extends over 13 amino acids. Between the trimmed V and J ends, which lost 8 bases and 7 bases, there was a span of 18 bases. Per germline, CDR1 MDHEN and CDR2 SYDVKM. The CDR3 reads CASADVRGPEQYV. In nucleotides, the CDR3 is TGTGCCAGCGCAGATGTCCGGGGGCCTGAGCAGTACGTC.

The V gene is TRBV6-5, the J gene TRBJ1-1; TRBD1 matches at 8 bases. V shed 4 bases, J shed 0 bases, and the junction held 4 bases outside the gene matches. This CDR3 is built from 15 residues. Germline V gene sequence: CDR1 MNHEY, CDR2 SVGAGI. CDR3 in DNA: TGTGCCAGCAGTTCACAGGGGGAGTTGAACACTGAAGCTTTCTTT. Protein: CASSSQGELNTEAFF.

This clonotype was counted at least ten times. The chain recombines TRBV5-1 with TRBJ2-1, with D tentatively TRBD2 (6 bases). V lost 4 bases and J lost 7, with 18 bases in between. CDR3 length: 15 residues. Per germline, CDR1 SGHRS and CDR2 YFSETQ. Written as DNA, the CDR3 is TGCGCCAGCAGCCCTTCAGCGGGTATCGTAAATGAGCAGTTCTTC. Protein sequence: CASSPSAGIVNEQFF.